These 3 T cell receptor beta chains share one sample of origin, sequenced in a study of shared clonotypes between healthy human individuals. Measured with immunoSEQ multiplex PCR; TCRdb has only the in-frame clones, and not every one. The table records 1,500,000 or so clones, 97% to 99% of them present only once. Material for sequencing was naive CD4+ T cells sorted from blood. Subset denoted: CD45RA+ positively selected. All receptors derive from a man aged 30 to 45 in good health.

This chain connects TRBV27 to TRBJ2-7; 9 bases are a match to TRBD1. The V and J ends lost 5 bases and 2 bases, in that order; junction bases with no gene match: 7. CDR1 is MNHEY and CDR2 is SMNVEV in the germline V gene (reference sequence). The CDR3 runs to 15 residues. The CDR3 loop reads CASSPDRGGAYEQYF. The CDR3 region has the DNA TGTGCCAGCAGTCCCGACAGGGGGGGCGCCTACGAGCAGTACTTC.

This clone was detected only a few times. Other DNA sequences from this sample encode an identical CDR3 as well. The chain joins TRBV5-1 to TRBJ1-2, with 7 nucleotides matching TRBD1. V shed 0 bases, J shed 2 bases, and the junction held 1 base outside the gene matches. The CDR3 has 14 amino acids. Germline CDR1 reads SGHRS; CDR2 reads YFSETQ. The CDR3 bases are TGCGCCAGCAGCTTGGGGGGACAGAACTATGGCTACACCTTC. Its translation: CASSLGGQNYGYTF.

The chain has TRBV2 and TRBJ1-4, with D uncertain. The length of the CDR3 is 13 residues. V lost 5 bases and J lost 6, with 10 bases in between. Germline CDR1 is SNHLY and CDR2 is FYNNEI. CDR3 bases: TGTGCCAGCAGTAGTGGGGTTCATGAAAAACTGTTTTTT. It is translated as CASSSGVHEKLFF.